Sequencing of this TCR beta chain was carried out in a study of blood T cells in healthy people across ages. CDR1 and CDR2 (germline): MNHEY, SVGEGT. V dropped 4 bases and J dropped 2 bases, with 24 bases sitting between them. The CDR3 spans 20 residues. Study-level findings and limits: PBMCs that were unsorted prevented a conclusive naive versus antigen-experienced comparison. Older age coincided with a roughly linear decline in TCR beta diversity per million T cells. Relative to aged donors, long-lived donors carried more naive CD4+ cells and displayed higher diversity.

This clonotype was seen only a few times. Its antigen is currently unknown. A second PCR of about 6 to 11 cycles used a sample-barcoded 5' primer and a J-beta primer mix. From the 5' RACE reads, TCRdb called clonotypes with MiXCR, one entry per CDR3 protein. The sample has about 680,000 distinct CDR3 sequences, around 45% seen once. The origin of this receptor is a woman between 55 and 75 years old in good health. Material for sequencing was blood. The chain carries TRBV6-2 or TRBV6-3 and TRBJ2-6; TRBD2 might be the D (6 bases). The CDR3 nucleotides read TGTGCCAGCAGTTCCCTGGTGCCACCTCGGGGGAAGACTGGGGCCAACGTCCTGACTTTC. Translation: CASSSLVPPRGKTGANVLTF.